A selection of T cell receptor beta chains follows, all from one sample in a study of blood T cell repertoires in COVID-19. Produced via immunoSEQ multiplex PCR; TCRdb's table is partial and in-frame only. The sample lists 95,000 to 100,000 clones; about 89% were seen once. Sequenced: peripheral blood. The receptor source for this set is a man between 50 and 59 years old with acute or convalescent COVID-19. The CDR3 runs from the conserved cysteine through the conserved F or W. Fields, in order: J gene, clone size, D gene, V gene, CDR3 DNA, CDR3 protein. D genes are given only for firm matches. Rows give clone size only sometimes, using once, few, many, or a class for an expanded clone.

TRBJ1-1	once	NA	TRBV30	TGTGCCTGGAGCCCAATTGGGGGGGACACTGAAGCTTTCTTT	CAWSPIGGDTEAFF
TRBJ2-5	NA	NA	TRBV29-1	TGCAGCGTTGCCGGCAGGGTTAGTGCTCAAGAGACCCAGTACTTC	CSVAGRVSAQETQYF
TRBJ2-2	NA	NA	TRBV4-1	TGCGCCAGCAGCGGCCGGACAGTATCTATTACCGGGGAGCTGTTTTTT	CASSGRTVSITGELFF
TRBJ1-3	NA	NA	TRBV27	TGTGCCAGCAGTGCGAGCTCTGGAAACACCATATATTTT	CASSASSGNTIYF
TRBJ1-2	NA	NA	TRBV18	TGTGCCAGCTCACCACCAATAGGGTCAGGGAAGGGCTACACCTTC	CASSPPIGSGKGYTF
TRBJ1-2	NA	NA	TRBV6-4	TGTGCCACCGCAAGGACAGCCTATGGCTACACCTTC	CATARTAYGYTF
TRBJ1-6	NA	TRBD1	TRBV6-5	TGTGCCAGCAGTTCACCAGGGGGTGGTTCACCCCTCCACTTT	CASSSPGGGSPLHF
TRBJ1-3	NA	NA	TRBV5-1	TGCGCCAGCAGCCCACAGGTTGCTGGAAACACCATATATTTT	CASSPQVAGNTIYF
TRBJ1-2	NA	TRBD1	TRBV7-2	TGTGCCAGCAGCCCGATAACAGGGGCGGGTGGCTACACCTTC	CASSPITGAGGYTF
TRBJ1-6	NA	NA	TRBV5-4	TGTGCCAGCAGCCTCCGGGGAACCTATTCACCCCTCCACTTT	CASSLRGTYSPLHF
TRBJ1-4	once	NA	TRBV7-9	TGTGCCGGGGGGTACGTTAATGAAAAACTGTTTTTT	CAGGYVNEKLFF
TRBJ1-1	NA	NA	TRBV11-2	TGTGCCAGCAGCTTAGGAGTCACTGAAGCTTTCTTT	CASSLGVTEAFF
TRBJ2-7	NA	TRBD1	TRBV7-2	TGTGCCAGCAGCGAAGGGACAGGGGTCTACGAGCAGTACTTC	CASSEGTGVYEQYF
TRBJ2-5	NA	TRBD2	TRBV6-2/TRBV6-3	TGTGCCAGCAGTTATAGGACTAGCGGGGGGGCAAACCAAGAGACCCAGTACTTC	CASSYRTSGGANQETQYF
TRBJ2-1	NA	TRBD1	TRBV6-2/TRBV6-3	TGTGCCAGCAGTTACTCGGGCAGGGGGCCCGCAAATGAGCAGTTCTTC	CASSYSGRGPANEQFF
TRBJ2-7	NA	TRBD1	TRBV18	TGTGCCAGCTCAAGCTTGGGACAGCGACATGAATTC	CASSSLGQRHEF
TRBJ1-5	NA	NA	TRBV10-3	TGTGCCATCGGGGGGGGACACGACTATAGCAATCAGCCCCAGCATTTT	CAIGGGHDYSNQPQHF
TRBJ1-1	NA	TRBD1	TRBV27	TGTGCCAGCAGTCCCGGTGACAGGGGGATCCCTGAAGCTTTCTTT	CASSPGDRGIPEAFF
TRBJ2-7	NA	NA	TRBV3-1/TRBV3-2	TGTGCCAGCAGCCCCGGATTGGGAGGCTACGAGCAGTACTTC	CASSPGLGGYEQYF
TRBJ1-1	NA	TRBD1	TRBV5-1	TGCGCCAGCAGCTTGGGAGGACAGGTGACTGAAGCTTTCTTT	CASSLGGQVTEAFF
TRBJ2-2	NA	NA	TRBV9	TGTGCCAGCAGCGTAGGCGGGACCGGGGAGCTGTTTTTT	CASSVGGTGELFF
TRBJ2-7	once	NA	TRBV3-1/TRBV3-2	TGTGCCAGCAGCCAAGGGCCCAATTCCGACGAGCAGTACTTC	CASSQGPNSDEQYF
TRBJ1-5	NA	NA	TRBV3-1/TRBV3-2	TGTGCCAGCAGCCAAGCGGGTCAGCCCCAGCATTTT	CASSQAGQPQHF
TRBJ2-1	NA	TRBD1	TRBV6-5	TGTGCCAGCAGGAGCCCCGGGACAGGGCCTGGTGAGCAGTTCTTC	CASRSPGTGPGEQFF
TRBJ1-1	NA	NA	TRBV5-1	TGCGCCAGCAGCCGAAATACAGGAAACACTGAAGCTTTCTTT	CASSRNTGNTEAFF
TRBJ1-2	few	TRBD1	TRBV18	TGTGCCAGCTCACCAACCGGGACAGGGCTGTTCGGCTATGGCTACACCTTC	CASSPTGTGLFGYGYTF
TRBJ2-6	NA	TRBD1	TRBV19	TGTGCCAGTAGTAGGACCGGGACAGGGGGCGTCTCTGGGGCCAACGTCCTGACTTTC	CASSRTGTGGVSGANVLTF
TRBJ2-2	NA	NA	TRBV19	TGTGCCTCCAGCGCTGGAAGTTACACCGGGGAGCTGTTTTTT	CASSAGSYTGELFF
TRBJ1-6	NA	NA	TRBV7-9	TGTGCCAGCAGCTTACTAGTTGATTCACCCCTCCACTTT	CASSLLVDSPLHF
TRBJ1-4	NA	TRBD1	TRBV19	TGTGCCAGTAGCCTGACAGGGGCAAGAGGTGAAAAACTGTTTTTT	CASSLTGARGEKLFF
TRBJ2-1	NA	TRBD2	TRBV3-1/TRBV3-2	TGTGCCAGCCTCCGGGGGGGTGAGCAGTTCTTC	CASLRGGEQFF
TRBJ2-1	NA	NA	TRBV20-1	TGCAGTGCTAGCCCCCGGGATGAGCAGTTCTTC	CSASPRDEQFF
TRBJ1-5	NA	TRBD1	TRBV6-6	TGTGCCAGCTTGGCGGGACAGGGGAGCAATCAGCCCCAGCATTTT	CASLAGQGSNQPQHF
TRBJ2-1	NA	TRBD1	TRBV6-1	TGTGCCAGCAGTGAGGGACAGGGGTTAAAGGGGAATGAGCAGTTCTTC	CASSEGQGLKGNEQFF
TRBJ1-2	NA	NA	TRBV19	TGTGCCAGTACCGTCAGGACTAACTATGGCTACACCTTC	CASTVRTNYGYTF
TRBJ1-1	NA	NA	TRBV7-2	TGTGCCAGCAGCCTCGTGGGGGGGGTGAACACTGAAGCTTTCTTT	CASSLVGGVNTEAFF
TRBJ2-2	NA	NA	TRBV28	TGTGCCAGCTTTCCGACAGCCAGCACCGGGGAGCTGTTTTTT	CASFPTASTGELFF
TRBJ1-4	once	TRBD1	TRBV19	TGTGCCAGTACCCGGGACAGGAAGGAAAAACTGTTTTTT	CASTRDRKEKLFF
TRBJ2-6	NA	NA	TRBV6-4	TGTGCCAGCAGCCTCGGTGCTGGGGCCAACGTCCTGACTTTC	CASSLGAGANVLTF
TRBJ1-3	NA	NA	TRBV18	TGTGCCAGCTCACCTACTACAGGGCAATCTGGAAACACCATATATTTT	CASSPTTGQSGNTIYF
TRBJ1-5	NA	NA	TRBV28	TGTGCCAGCAGTTCAAACAACCGGGGTTATAGCAATCAGCCCCAGCATTTT	CASSSNNRGYSNQPQHF
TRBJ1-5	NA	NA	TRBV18	TGTGCCAGCTCACCAGAGGTCTCTGGCAATCAGCCCCAGCATTTT	CASSPEVSGNQPQHF
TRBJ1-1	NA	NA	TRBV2	TGTGCCAGCAGTCTGCGGGAGGCTGGGTACACTGAAGCTTTCTTT	CASSLREAGYTEAFF
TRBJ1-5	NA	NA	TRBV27	TGTGCCAGCACCTTAAGCCGGGGGAAAGGGCCCCAGCATTTT	CASTLSRGKGPQHF
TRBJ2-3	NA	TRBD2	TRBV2	TGTGCCAGTCTAGCGGATCGCACAGATACGCAGTATTTT	CASLADRTDTQYF
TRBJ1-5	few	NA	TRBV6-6	TGTGCCAGCAGGGGAGAAGCGGACAATCAGCCCCAGCATTTT	CASRGEADNQPQHF
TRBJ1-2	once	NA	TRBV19	TGTGCCAGTAGTATATCCGGATTGGCCCAGGGGAACTATGGCTACACCTTC	CASSISGLAQGNYGYTF
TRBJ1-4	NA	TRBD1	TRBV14	TGTGCCAGCAGCCAAGATACAGGGGGGCGAAAACTGTTTTTT	CASSQDTGGRKLFF